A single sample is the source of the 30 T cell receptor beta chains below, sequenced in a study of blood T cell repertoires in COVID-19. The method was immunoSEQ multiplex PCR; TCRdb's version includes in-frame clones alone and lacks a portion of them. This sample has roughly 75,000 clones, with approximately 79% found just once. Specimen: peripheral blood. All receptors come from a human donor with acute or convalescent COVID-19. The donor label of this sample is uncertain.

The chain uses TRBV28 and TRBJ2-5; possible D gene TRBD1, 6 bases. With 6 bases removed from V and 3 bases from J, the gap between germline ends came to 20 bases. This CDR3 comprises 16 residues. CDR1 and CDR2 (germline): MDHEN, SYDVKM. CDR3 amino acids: CASSLPQGIKKETQYF. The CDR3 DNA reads TGTGCCAGCAGCCTACCCCAGGGGATTAAAAAAGAGACCCAGTACTTC.

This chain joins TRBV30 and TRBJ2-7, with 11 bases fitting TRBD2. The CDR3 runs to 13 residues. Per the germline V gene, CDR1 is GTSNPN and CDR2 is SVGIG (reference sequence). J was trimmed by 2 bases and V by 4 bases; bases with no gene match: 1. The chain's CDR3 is CAWKTSGTYEQYF. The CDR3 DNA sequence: TGTGCCTGGAAGACTAGCGGGACCTACGAGCAGTACTTC.

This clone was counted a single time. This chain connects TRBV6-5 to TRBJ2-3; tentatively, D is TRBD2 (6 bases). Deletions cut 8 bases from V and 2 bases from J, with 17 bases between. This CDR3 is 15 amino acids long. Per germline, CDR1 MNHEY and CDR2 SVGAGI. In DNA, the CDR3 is TGTGCCAGCTGGAGGGCCGAAAGCCCCACAGATACGCAGTATTTT. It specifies CASWRAESPTDTQYF.

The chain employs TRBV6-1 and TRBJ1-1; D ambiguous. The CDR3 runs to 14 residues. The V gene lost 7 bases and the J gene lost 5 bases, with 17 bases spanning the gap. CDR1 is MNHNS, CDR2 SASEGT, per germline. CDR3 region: CASNPAGSRTEAFF. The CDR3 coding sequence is TGTGCCAGCAATCCTGCGGGGAGCAGGACTGAAGCTTTCTTT.

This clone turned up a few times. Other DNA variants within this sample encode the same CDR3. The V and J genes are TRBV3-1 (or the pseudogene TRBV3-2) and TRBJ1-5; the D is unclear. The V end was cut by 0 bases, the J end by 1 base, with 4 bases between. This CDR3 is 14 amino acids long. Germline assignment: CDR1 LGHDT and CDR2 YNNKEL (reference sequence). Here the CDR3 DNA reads TGTGCCAGCAGCCAAGACAGGAGCAATCAGCCCCAGCATTTT. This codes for CASSQDRSNQPQHF.

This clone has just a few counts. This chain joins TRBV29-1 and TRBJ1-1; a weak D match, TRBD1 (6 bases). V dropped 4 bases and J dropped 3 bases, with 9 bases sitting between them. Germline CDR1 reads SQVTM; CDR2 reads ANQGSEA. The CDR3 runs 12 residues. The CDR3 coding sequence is TGCAGCGTTGCAACAGGGTACACTGAAGCTTTCTTT. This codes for CSVATGYTEAFF.

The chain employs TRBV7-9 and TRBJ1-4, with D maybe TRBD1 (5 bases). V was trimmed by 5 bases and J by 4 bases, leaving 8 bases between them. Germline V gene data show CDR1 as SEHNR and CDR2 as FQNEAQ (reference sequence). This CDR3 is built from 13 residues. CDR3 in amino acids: CASSQGVNEKLFF. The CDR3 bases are TGTGCCAGCAGCCAAGGGGTTAATGAAAAACTGTTTTTT.

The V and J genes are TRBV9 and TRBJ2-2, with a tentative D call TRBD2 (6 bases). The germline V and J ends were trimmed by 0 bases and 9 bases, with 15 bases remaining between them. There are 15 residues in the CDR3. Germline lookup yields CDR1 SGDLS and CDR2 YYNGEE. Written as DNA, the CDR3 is TGTGCCAGCAGCGTAGACGGGAGTGGTAACCGGGAGCTGTTTTTT. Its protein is CASSVDGSGNRELFF.

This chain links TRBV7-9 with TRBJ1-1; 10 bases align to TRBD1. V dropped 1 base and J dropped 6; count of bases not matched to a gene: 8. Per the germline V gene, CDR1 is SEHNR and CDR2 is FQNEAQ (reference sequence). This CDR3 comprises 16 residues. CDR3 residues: CASSLGGTGVRAEAFF. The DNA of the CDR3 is TGTGCCAGCAGCTTAGGGGGGACAGGGGTGAGGGCTGAAGCTTTCTTT.

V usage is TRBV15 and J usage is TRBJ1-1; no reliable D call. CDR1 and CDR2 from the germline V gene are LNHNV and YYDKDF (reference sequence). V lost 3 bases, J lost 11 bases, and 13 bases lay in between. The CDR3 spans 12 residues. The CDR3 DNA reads TGTGCCACCAGCAGCACCACCGGGGTCGCTTTCTTT. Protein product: CATSSTTGVAFF.

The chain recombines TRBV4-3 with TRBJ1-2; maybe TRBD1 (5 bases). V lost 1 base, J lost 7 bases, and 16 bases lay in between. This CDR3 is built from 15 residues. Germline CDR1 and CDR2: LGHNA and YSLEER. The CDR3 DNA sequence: TGCGCCAGCAGCCAAGGCCGCGGGGGGGGTCGTGGCTACACCTTC. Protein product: CASSQGRGGGRGYTF.

The DNA of the CDR3 is TGTGCCAGCAGCCCCGACGGGGAGACCCAGTACTTC. This gives the protein CASSPDGETQYF. This sequence joins TRBV7-6 and TRBJ2-5, with unresolved D. CDR3 length: 12 residues. From germline, CDR1 is SGHVS and CDR2 FNYEAQ. Trimming took off 5 bases at V and 5 bases at J, with 9 bases between the two ends.

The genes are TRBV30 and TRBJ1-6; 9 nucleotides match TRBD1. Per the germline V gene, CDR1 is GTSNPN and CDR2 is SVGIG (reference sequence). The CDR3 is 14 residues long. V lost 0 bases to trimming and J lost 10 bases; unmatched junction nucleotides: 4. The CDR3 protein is CAWSVDRGGSPLHF. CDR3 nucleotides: TGTGCCTGGAGTGTAGACAGGGGGGGATCACCCCTCCACTTT.

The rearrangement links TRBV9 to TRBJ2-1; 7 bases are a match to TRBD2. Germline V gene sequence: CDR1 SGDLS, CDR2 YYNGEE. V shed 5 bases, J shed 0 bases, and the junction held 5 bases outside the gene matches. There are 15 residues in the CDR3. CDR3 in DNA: TGTGCCAGCAGTCCTAGCGGCGGCTCCTACAATGAGCAGTTCTTC. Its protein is CASSPSGGSYNEQFF.

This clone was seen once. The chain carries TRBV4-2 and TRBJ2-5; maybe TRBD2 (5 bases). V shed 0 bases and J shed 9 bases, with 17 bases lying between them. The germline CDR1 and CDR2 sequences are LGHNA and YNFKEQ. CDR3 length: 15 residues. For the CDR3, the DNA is TGTGCCAGCAGCCAAGAAGGGATTACTAGGGATCCCCAGTACTTC. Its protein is CASSQEGITRDPQYF.

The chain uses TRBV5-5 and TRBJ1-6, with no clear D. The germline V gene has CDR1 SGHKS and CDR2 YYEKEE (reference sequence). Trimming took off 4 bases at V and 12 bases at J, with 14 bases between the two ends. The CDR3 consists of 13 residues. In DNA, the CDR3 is TGTGCCAGCAGCGCAGAGCCAGGAAAACCCCTCCACTTT. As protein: CASSAEPGKPLHF.

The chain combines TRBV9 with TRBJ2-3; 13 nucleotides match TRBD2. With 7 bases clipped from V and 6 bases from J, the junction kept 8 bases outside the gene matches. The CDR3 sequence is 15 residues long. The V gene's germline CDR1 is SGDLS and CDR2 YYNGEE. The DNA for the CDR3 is TGTGCCAGCGCTAGGACTAGCGGGGGACGGGATACGCAGTATTTT. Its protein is CASARTSGGRDTQYF.

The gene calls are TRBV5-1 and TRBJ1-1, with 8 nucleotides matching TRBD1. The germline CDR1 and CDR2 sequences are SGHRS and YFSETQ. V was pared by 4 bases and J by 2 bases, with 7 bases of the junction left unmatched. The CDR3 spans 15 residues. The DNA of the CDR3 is TGCGCCAGCAGCCCCGGACAGGGAACAAACACTGAAGCTTTCTTT. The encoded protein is CASSPGQGTNTEAFF.

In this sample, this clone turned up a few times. For the CDR3, the DNA is TGTGCCAGCAGCCAAGTAGGGACTAGCGGGACAGATACGCAGTATTTT. Translation: CASSQVGTSGTDTQYF. V gene TRBV4-2 combines with J gene TRBJ2-3; 12 bases align to TRBD2. The CDR3 has 16 amino acids. J lost 3 bases, V lost 1 base, and 2 bases had no gene match. In germline, CDR1 is LGHNA, CDR2 YNFKEQ.

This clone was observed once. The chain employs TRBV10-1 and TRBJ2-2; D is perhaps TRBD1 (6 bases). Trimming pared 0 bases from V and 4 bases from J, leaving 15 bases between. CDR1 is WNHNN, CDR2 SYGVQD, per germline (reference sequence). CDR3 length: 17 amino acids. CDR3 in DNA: TGCGCCAGCAGTGAGTCAATCGGACAGTTAGGCACCGGGGAGCTGTTTTTT. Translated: CASSESIGQLGTGELFF.

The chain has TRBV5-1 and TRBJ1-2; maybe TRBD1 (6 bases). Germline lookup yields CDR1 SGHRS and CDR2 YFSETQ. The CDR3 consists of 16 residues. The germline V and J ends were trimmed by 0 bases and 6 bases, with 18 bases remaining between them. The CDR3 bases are TGCGCCAGCAGCTTGGATCAGGGGTTACGGGGGGATGGCTACACCTTC. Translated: CASSLDQGLRGDGYTF.

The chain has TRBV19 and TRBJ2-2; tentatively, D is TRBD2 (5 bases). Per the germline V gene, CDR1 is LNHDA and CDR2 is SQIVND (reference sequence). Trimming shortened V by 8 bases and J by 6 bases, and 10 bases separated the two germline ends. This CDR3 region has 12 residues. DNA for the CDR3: TGTGCCAGTCGAAGCGGAGCCGGGGAGCTGTTTTTT. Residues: CASRSGAGELFF.

In DNA form, the CDR3 reads TGTGCCAGCAGCGCCACAGGAATCTATAATTCACCCCTCCACTTT. It translates to CASSATGIYNSPLHF. The chain links TRBV7-9 to TRBJ1-6; D possibly corresponds to TRBD1 (5 bases). CDR1 SEHNR and CDR2 FQNEAQ come from the germline V gene (reference sequence). The V and J ends lost 5 bases and 3 bases respectively, with 11 bases between them. This CDR3 has 15 residues. Drawing the rest from reference TRBV7-9 and TRBJ1-6, the complete variable domain is DTGVSQNPRHKITKRGQNVTFRCDPISEHNRLYWYRQTLGQGPEFLTYFQNEAQLEKSRLLSDRFSAERPKGSFSTLEIQRTEQGDSAMYLCASSATGIYNSPLHFGNGTRLTVT.

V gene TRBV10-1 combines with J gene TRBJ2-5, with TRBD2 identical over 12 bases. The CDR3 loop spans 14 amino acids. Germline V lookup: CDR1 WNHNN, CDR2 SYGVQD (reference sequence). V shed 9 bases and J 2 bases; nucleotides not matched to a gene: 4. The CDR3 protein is CARRLAGEQETQYF. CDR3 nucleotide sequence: TGCGCCAGGCGACTAGCGGGGGAACAAGAGACCCAGTACTTC.

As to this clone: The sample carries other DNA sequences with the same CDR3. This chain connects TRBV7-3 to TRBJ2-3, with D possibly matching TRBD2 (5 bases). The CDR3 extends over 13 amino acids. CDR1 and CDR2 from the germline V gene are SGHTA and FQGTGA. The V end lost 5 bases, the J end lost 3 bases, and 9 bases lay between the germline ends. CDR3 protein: CASSQGLTDTQYF. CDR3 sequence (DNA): TGTGCCAGCAGCCAAGGACTGACAGATACGCAGTATTTT. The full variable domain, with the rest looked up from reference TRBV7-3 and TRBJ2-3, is GAGVSQTPSNKVTEKGKYVELRCDPISGHTALYWYRQSLGQGPEFLIYFQGTGAADDSGLPNDRFFAVRPEGSVSTLKIQRTERGDSAVYLCASSQGLTDTQYFGPGTRLTVL.

The CDR3 loop is CASGQGFGYGYTF. Here the CDR3 DNA reads TGTGCCAGCGGACAGGGGTTTGGCTATGGCTACACCTTC. The genes are TRBV2 and TRBJ1-2; 9 bases are a match to TRBD1. Germline CDR1 SNHLY, CDR2 FYNNEI. V was pared by 8 bases and J by 4 bases, with 5 bases of the junction left unmatched. There are 13 residues in the CDR3.

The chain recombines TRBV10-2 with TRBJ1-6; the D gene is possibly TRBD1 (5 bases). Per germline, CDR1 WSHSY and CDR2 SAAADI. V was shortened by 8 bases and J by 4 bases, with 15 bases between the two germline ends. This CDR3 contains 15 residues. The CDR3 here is CASGRGGAYNSPLHF. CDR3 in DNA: TGCGCCAGCGGTAGGGGAGGGGCGTATAATTCACCCCTCCACTTT.

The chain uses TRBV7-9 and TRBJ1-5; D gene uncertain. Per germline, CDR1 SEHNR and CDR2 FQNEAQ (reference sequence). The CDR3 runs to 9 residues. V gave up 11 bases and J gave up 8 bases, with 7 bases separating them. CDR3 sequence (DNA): TGTGCCGCCGGGGAGCCCCAGCATTTT. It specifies CAAGEPQHF.

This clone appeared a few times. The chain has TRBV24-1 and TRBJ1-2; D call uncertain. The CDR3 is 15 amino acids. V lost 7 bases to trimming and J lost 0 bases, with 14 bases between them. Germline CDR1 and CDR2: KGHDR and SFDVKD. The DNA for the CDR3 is TGTGCCACCAGCGATGGAGGCCTTTCTAACTATGGCTACACCTTC. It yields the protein CATSDGGLSNYGYTF.

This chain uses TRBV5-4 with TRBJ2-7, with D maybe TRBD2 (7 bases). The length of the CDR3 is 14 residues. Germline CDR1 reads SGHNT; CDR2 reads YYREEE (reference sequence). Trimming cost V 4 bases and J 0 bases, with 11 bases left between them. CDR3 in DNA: TGTGCCAGCAGCCCGCGGGGGCCCTCCTACGAGCAGTACTTC. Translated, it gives CASSPRGPSYEQYF.